This passage covers 13 T cell receptor beta chains from one sample sequenced in a study of shared T cell receptors in the human thymus. Data came from immunoSEQ multiplex PCR; TCRdb stores just in-frame clones and leaves some out. This table holds some 660,000 clones, 87% found once. The data also belong to a second study, concerning human thymus T cells.

What was sequenced was thymocytes. The receptors shown here come from a boy in the first two years of life with a congenital heart defect.

In its sample, this clone was seen once. The J gene is TRBJ1-1, the V gene TRBV6-5, with a possible D match to TRBD1 (5 bases). From germline, CDR1 is MNHEY and CDR2 SVGAGI. This CDR3 has 14 residues. V was trimmed by 7 bases and J by 5 bases, leaving 17 bases between them. CDR3 nucleotides: TGTGCCAGCACTTCCAGGGAGGGGAGGACTGAAGCTTTCTTT. It translates to CASTSREGRTEAFF.

Written as DNA, the CDR3 is TGTGCCAGCAGCTCCACCGGGGCGGGGGGTAGCACAGATACGCAGTATTTT. Protein: CASSSTGAGGSTDTQYF. The rearrangement links TRBV7-9 to TRBJ2-3; TRBD2 matches at 8 bases. Germline V gene lookup returns CDR1 SEHNR and CDR2 FQNEAQ (reference sequence). The CDR3 is 17 amino acids. V gave up 4 bases and J gave up 0 bases; unmatched junction bases: 9.

The rearrangement uses TRBV18 and TRBJ1-1; tentatively, D is TRBD1 (6 bases). Germline CDR1 is KGHSH and CDR2 is LQKENI. V was cut by 6 bases and J by 1 base, with 18 bases left in between. The CDR3 is 16 amino acids. CDR3 residues: CASSQTMTGGNTEAFF. DNA for the CDR3: TGTGCCAGCTCCCAAACTATGACAGGTGGGAACACTGAAGCTTTCTTT.

The chain couples TRBV28 to TRBJ2-3, with 9 bases lining up with TRBD2. CDR1 MDHEN and CDR2 SYDVKM come from the germline V gene. Trimming removed 8 bases from V and 4 bases from J; junction bases left unmatched: 7. The CDR3 is 14 amino acids. The CDR3 protein is CASQAGGTADTQYF. CDR3 in DNA: TGTGCCAGCCAAGCGGGAGGTACTGCAGATACGCAGTATTTT.

This chain joins TRBV5-5 and TRBJ2-5; the D gene is possibly TRBD2 (5 bases). CDR3 length: 13 amino acids. Germline V gene data show CDR1 as SGHKS and CDR2 as YYEKEE (reference sequence). Trimming cost V 2 bases and J 5 bases, with 10 bases left between them. The CDR3 sequence is CASSFSGRETQYF. The CDR3 nucleotides read TGTGCCAGCAGCTTCTCGGGAAGGGAGACCCAGTACTTC.

The chain employs TRBV28 and TRBJ1-5; tentatively, D is TRBD1 (5 bases). Germline CDR1 reads MDHEN; CDR2 reads SYDVKM. V was shortened by 3 bases and J by 5 bases, with 23 bases between the two germline ends. The CDR3 loop spans 18 amino acids. CDR3 DNA: TGTGCCAGCAGTTTCTTAACGGTGATAGGGGAAAACGATCAGCCCCAGCATTTT. The encoded protein is CASSFLTVIGENDQPQHF.

The rearrangement links TRBV5-1 to TRBJ2-1; D is possibly TRBD2 (5 bases). Germline V gene lookup returns CDR1 SGHRS and CDR2 YFSETQ. CDR3 length: 12 residues. The V end lost 2 bases, the J end lost 9 bases, and 9 bases lay between the germline ends. CDR3 sequence: CASSLRGREQFF. In DNA form, the CDR3 reads TGCGCCAGCAGCTTACGGGGTCGTGAGCAGTTCTTC.

The gene calls are TRBV7-6 and TRBJ1-3; D gene uncertain. The CDR3 runs 15 residues. In germline, CDR1 is SGHVS, CDR2 FNYEAQ. Trimming removed 0 bases from V and 0 bases from J, with 6 bases in between. The CDR3 DNA reads as TGTGCCAGCAGCTTAGCCGAGAGCTCTGGAAACACCATATATTTT. Translated, it gives CASSLAESSGNTIYF.

This chain uses TRBV27 with TRBJ1-1, with 8 positions matching TRBD1. CDR1 MNHEY and CDR2 SMNVEV come from the germline V gene (reference sequence). The CDR3 sequence is 14 residues long. Trimming removed 5 bases from V and 5 bases from J; junction bases left unmatched: 7. The CDR3 here is CASSPLDRGTEAFF. The DNA of the CDR3 is TGTGCCAGCAGTCCCCTCGACAGGGGAACTGAAGCTTTCTTT.

This clone was counted between two and nine times. The J gene is TRBJ2-1, the V gene TRBV19; 10 nucleotides align to TRBD1. Germline V gene sequence: CDR1 LNHDA, CDR2 SQIVND (reference sequence). Losses at the gene ends were 6 bases for V and 7 bases for J; bases not matched to a gene: 6. CDR3 length: 14 amino acids. CDR3 protein: CASSNGQGGNEQFF. The CDR3 DNA reads TGTGCCAGTAGCAACGGACAGGGGGGGAATGAGCAGTTCTTC.

This clone was seen once. The chain uses TRBV27 and TRBJ2-7; 7 nucleotides align to TRBD2. Germline V CDR1 and CDR2: MNHEY, SMNVEV (reference sequence). This CDR3 region has 12 residues. Unmatched junction bases numbered 4, after V lost 6 bases and J lost 5 bases. DNA for the CDR3: TGTGCCAGCAGGGGACTAAATCACGAGCAGTACTTC. It is translated as CASRGLNHEQYF.

This chain joins TRBV6-1 and TRBJ2-7; D gene ambiguous. Per the germline V gene, CDR1 is MNHNS and CDR2 is SASEGT. V lost 0 bases and J lost 4, with 7 bases in between. CDR3 length equals 13 residues. The CDR3 protein is CASSEAAEYEQYF. For the CDR3, the DNA is TGTGCCAGCAGTGAAGCCGCGGAATACGAGCAGTACTTC.

This CDR3 is CASSSRGLNSPLHF. The CDR3 nucleotides read TGTGCCAGCAGTTCCAGGGGGCTAAATTCACCCCTCCACTTT. This chain connects TRBV28 to TRBJ1-6; 8 nucleotides line up with TRBD1. The germline V gene encodes CDR1 MDHEN and CDR2 SYDVKM. This CDR3 comprises 14 residues. Trimming took 4 bases from V and 7 from J; bases not matched to a gene: 3.